The next 29 T cell receptor beta chains were all read from a single sample in a study of cytomegalovirus exposure and HLA in healthy donors (dated by TCRdb to between 2016 and 2019). Libraries were prepared through the immunoSEQ multiplex PCR assay. For the multiplex PCR, a mixture combining 60 forward primers for TCR Vbeta segments and 13 reverse primers for TCR Jbeta segments was used. TCRdb carries this immuneACCESS record with in-frame sequences only. Its versions omit some clonotypes, under half of them owing to an unresolved V gene in the studies checked, with the rest unexplained. Counted in this sample were about 120,000 clones; about 76% of them appeared once. The ten most abundant clones make up about 32% of the sample. Sample: PBMCs. These receptors all stem from a man between 60 and 70 years old in good health and CMV-seropositive.

V is TRBV7-9 and J is TRBJ2-7; 7 bases align to TRBD1. The CDR3 covers 13 residues. CDR1 and CDR2 (germline): SEHNR, FQNEAQ (reference sequence). The V and J ends lost 1 base and 6 bases, in that order; junction bases with no gene match: 3. The CDR3 nucleotides are TGTGCCAGCAGCTTAGTAGGGGGCAGCGAGCAGTACTTC. Residues: CASSLVGGSEQYF.

V and J are TRBV5-1 and TRBJ1-6; weak D call: TRBD1 (5 bases). The germline V and J ends were trimmed by 0 bases and 8 bases, with 12 bases remaining between them. From germline, CDR1 is SGHRS and CDR2 YFSETQ. This CDR3 comprises 15 residues. The CDR3 DNA reads as TGCGCCAGCAGCTTGGCCCCCAGGGTAGATTCACCCCTCCACTTT. Encoded protein: CASSLAPRVDSPLHF.

Regarding this clone: This sample includes further DNA sequences coding for the same CDR3. The rearrangement links TRBV2 to TRBJ1-2; 11 nucleotides match TRBD1. The CDR3 is made up of 15 amino acids. Trimming took 4 bases from V and 5 from J; bases not matched to a gene: 6. The germline CDR1 and CDR2 sequences are SNHLY and FYNNEI. The CDR3 reads CASSAGQGAYYGYTF. In DNA, the CDR3 is TGTGCCAGCAGTGCCGGACAGGGGGCGTATTATGGCTACACCTTC. Complete variable domain (other parts from reference TRBV2 and TRBJ1-2): EPEVTQTPSHQVTQMGQEVILRCVPISNHLYFYWYRQILGQKVEFLVSFYNNEISEKSEIFDDQFSVERPDGSNFTLKIRSTKLEDSAMYFCASSAGQGAYYGYTFGSGTRLTVV.

J is TRBJ2-7 and V is TRBV7-9; 7 positions agree with TRBD1. Per germline, CDR1 SEHNR and CDR2 FQNEAQ (reference sequence). This CDR3 contains 18 residues. The J segment lost 0 bases and the V segment lost 1 base, leaving 12 bases of the junction unmatched. The CDR3 bases are TGTGCCAGCAGCTTAGTGGAATTGAGACAGGGCCTCTCCTACGAGCAGTACTTC. It specifies CASSLVELRQGLSYEQYF.

This clone was counted once. This chain connects TRBV10-1 to TRBJ2-3, with D unclear. The V gene lost 3 bases and the J gene lost 2 bases, with 6 bases spanning the gap. The CDR3 has 13 residues. The germline CDR1 and CDR2 sequences are WNHNN and SYGVQD (reference sequence). CDR3 loop: CASSESPTDTQYF. The CDR3 DNA reads as TGCGCCAGCAGTGAATCTCCCACAGATACGCAGTATTTT.

The chain couples TRBV2 to TRBJ1-5; TRBD1 matches 10 bases. The CDR3 totals 14 residues. Per the germline V gene, CDR1 is SNHLY and CDR2 is FYNNEI. V dropped 6 bases and J dropped 7; count of bases not matched to a gene: 6. The CDR3, as DNA: TGTGCCAGCAGGGGGACAGGGGACGGCCAGCCCCAGCATTTT. Translated: CASRGTGDGQPQHF.

The V gene is TRBV9, the J gene TRBJ1-3; possibly TRBD1 for D (6 bases). CDR3 length: 15 amino acids. The V and J ends lost 2 bases and 0 bases respectively, with 9 bases between them. Germline-derived CDR1 and CDR2 are SGDLS and YYNGEE. The CDR3 nucleotides are TGTGCCAGCAGCGTGGGGGCCTTCTCTGGAAACACCATATATTTT. It specifies CASSVGAFSGNTIYF.

The chain has TRBV4-2 and TRBJ2-1, with 11 bases identical to TRBD2. The CDR3 spans 20 residues. V was pared by 1 base and J by 0 bases, with 11 bases of the junction left unmatched. CDR1 LGHNA and CDR2 YNFKEQ come from the germline V gene. Written as DNA, the CDR3 is TGTGCCAGCAGCCAAGTAACGACTAGCGGGAAACCGAGCTCCTACAATGAGCAGTTCTTC. This sequence encodes CASSQVTTSGKPSSYNEQFF.

The rearrangement joins TRBV2 to TRBJ1-5, with a possible D match to TRBD1 (5 bases). There are 13 residues in the CDR3. Between the trimmed V and J ends, which lost 6 bases and 3 bases, there was a span of 9 bases. Per the germline V gene, CDR1 is SNHLY and CDR2 is FYNNEI. The CDR3 is CASSLTVNQPQHF. The CDR3 DNA reads as TGTGCCAGCAGCTTGACAGTCAATCAGCCCCAGCATTTT.

DNA for the CDR3: TGTGCCAGCAGCCATTGGAGGGGGCTTCAGGATGAGCAGTTCTTC. This translates into CASSHWRGLQDEQFF. The rearrangement uses TRBV25-1 and TRBJ2-1; D is perhaps TRBD1 (7 bases). This CDR3 comprises 15 residues. V lost 6 bases and J lost 8, with 20 bases in between. Germline CDR1 MGHDK, CDR2 SYGVNS.

The chain joins TRBV19 to TRBJ1-2, with TRBD1 as a possible D gene (6 bases). This CDR3 contains 13 residues. Germline CDR1 is LNHDA and CDR2 is SQIVND (reference sequence). V was pared by 3 bases and J by 4 bases, with 9 bases between. The DNA of the CDR3 is TGTGCCAGTAGTATTAGAGGGGGCTATGGCTACACCTTC. Residues: CASSIRGGYGYTF.

This clone turned up a few times. The same CDR3 can be traced to other DNA sequences in this sample. The gene calls are TRBV5-4 and TRBJ1-1, with 7 bases matching TRBD1. After removal of 4 bases from V and 11 bases from J, the junction contained 8 bases not matched to a gene. The CDR3 extends over 12 amino acids. From germline, CDR1 is SGHNT and CDR2 YYREEE (reference sequence). The CDR3 is CASSLRGGAAFF. The CDR3 DNA reads as TGTGCCAGCAGCCTACGAGGGGGCGCGGCTTTCTTT.

The chain uses TRBV27 and TRBJ1-5; D call uncertain. With 3 bases removed from V and 0 bases from J, the gap between germline ends came to 3 bases. The CDR3 runs 13 residues. The V gene's germline CDR1 is MNHEY and CDR2 SMNVEV (reference sequence). The CDR3, as DNA: TGTGCCAGCAGTTTCTTTAGCAATCAGCCCCAGCATTTT. Protein: CASSFFSNQPQHF.

This chain joins TRBV5-1 and TRBJ2-7; 12 bases are a match to TRBD2. The V and J ends lost 0 bases and 4 bases, in that order; junction bases with no gene match: 5. The CDR3 sequence is 16 residues long. The germline V gene has CDR1 SGHRS and CDR2 YFSETQ. CDR3 sequence (DNA): TGCGCCAGCAGCTTGGTGCCTAGCGGGAGGGTATACGAGCAGTACTTC. It translates to CASSLVPSGRVYEQYF.

The V and J genes are TRBV11-3 and TRBJ2-3; the match to TRBD1 covers 10 bases. The length of the CDR3 is 16 residues. Germline assignment: CDR1 SGHNT and CDR2 YENEEA. V dropped 5 bases and J dropped 9; count of bases not matched to a gene: 14. The CDR3 bases are TGTGCCAGCAGCCGAGGGACAGGGGAAGGGGCCGGGACGCAGTATTTT. The encoded protein is CASSRGTGEGAGTQYF.

The rearrangement uses TRBV10-3 and TRBJ1-5, with D hard to call. This CDR3 has 13 residues. V lost 3 bases and J lost 1, with 4 bases in between. The V gene's germline CDR1 is ENHRY and CDR2 SYGVKD. This chain's CDR3 is CAISDYSNQPQHF. The CDR3 bases are TGTGCCATCAGTGACTACAGCAATCAGCCCCAGCATTTT.

The chain uses TRBV2 and TRBJ2-7; tentatively, D is TRBD1 (5 bases). CDR1 and CDR2 (germline): SNHLY, FYNNEI. The V gene lost 6 bases and the J gene lost 3 bases, with 9 bases spanning the gap. The CDR3 covers 12 residues. DNA for the CDR3: TGTGCCAGCAGAGACGACAGCTACGAGCAGTACTTC. Its translation is CASRDDSYEQYF.

The CDR3 DNA sequence: TGTGCCAGCAGTGAGAGCGGGTATGACTCGTCCTACGAGCAGTACTTC. Translated, it gives CASSESGYDSSYEQYF. The chain recombines TRBV6-1 with TRBJ2-7, with D possibly TRBD2 on 6 matching bases. The V end lost 3 bases, the J end lost 1 base, and 16 bases lay between the germline ends. Germline V gene lookup returns CDR1 MNHNS and CDR2 SASEGT. This CDR3 comprises 16 residues.

This clone appeared a few times. This CDR3 reads CASSLAASGDGTNEKLFF. In nucleotides, the CDR3 is TGTGCCAGCAGCTTAGCCGCTTCGGGGGATGGAACTAATGAAAAACTGTTTTTT. The genes are TRBV7-9 and TRBJ1-4, with a possible D match to TRBD1 (5 bases). CDR3 length: 18 amino acids. Trimming took 0 bases from V and 1 from J, leaving 15 bases between them. The V gene's germline CDR1 is SEHNR and CDR2 FQNEAQ (reference sequence).

The gene calls are TRBV6-5 and TRBJ2-7, with a weak D call TRBD2 (6 bases). Trimming removed 4 bases at V and 4 bases at J, with 17 bases between. There are 15 residues in the CDR3. Per the germline V gene, CDR1 is MNHEY and CDR2 is SVGAGI. CDR3 sequence (DNA): TGTGCCAGCAGTTTTAGCGGCCCAGGCGTTTACGAGCAGTACTTC. Amino acids: CASSFSGPGVYEQYF.

This chain uses TRBV6-1 with TRBJ1-1; D might be TRBD1 (5 bases). V gave up 4 bases and J gave up 4 bases, with 16 bases separating them. CDR1 and CDR2 from the germline V gene are MNHNS and SASEGT. The CDR3 length is 15 residues. CDR3 nucleotides: TGTGCCAGCAGTGCAGAGCAGGGTTGGAGCACTGAAGCTTTCTTT. This translates into CASSAEQGWSTEAFF.

CDR3 sequence: CASSASGGPVRRGELFF. In nucleotides, the CDR3 is TGTGCCAGCAGCGCAAGCGGGGGGCCCGTTAGGCGCGGGGAGCTGTTTTTT. The genes are TRBV7-2 and TRBJ2-2; 9 positions match TRBD2. V gave up 5 bases and J gave up 7 bases; unmatched junction bases: 14. In germline, CDR1 is SGHTA, CDR2 FQGNSA. CDR3 size: 17 residues.

The chain couples TRBV9 to TRBJ2-1, with 10 positions matching TRBD2. V gave up 4 bases and J gave up 4 bases; unmatched junction bases: 5. Germline loops: CDR1 SGDLS, CDR2 YYNGEE. The CDR3 contains 15 residues. CDR3 residues: CASSKTSGSYNEQFF. DNA for the CDR3: TGTGCCAGCAGCAAGACTAGCGGGTCTTACAATGAGCAGTTCTTC.

V usage is TRBV5-1 and J usage is TRBJ2-5, with 8 bases matching TRBD1. The end of the DNA aligns better with TRBJ2-7, so the J call may be wrong. CDR1 and CDR2 (germline): SGHRS, YFSETQ. The CDR3 is made up of 15 amino acids. For the CDR3, the DNA is TGCGCCAGCAGCTTGGTAGCGCAGGGGGCCGGCGAGCAGTACTTC. Translating gives CASSLVAQGAGEQYF.

This clone was detected once. The chain couples TRBV6-5 to TRBJ2-7; TRBD2 is a possible D gene (6 bases). The CDR3 spans 14 residues. The V end was cut by 4 bases, the J end by 0 bases, with 10 bases between. The germline CDR1 and CDR2 sequences are MNHEY and SVGAGI. CDR3 DNA sequence: TGTGCCAGCAGTTTGACCGGGAGCTCCTACGAGCAGTACTTC. It is translated as CASSLTGSSYEQYF.

This clone appeared a few times. This chain links TRBV19 with TRBJ1-1; no reliable D call. Germline V gives CDR1 LNHDA, CDR2 SQIVND (reference sequence). This CDR3 has 13 amino acids. V was cut by 7 bases and J by 5 bases, with 14 bases left in between. The CDR3 bases are TGTGCCAGTACCAGGACGGGGTGGACTGAAGCTTTCTTT. This codes for CASTRTGWTEAFF.

This rearrangement joins TRBV11-2 to TRBJ2-5, with TRBD2 identical over 7 bases. From germline, CDR1 is SGHAT and CDR2 FQNNGV. The V and J ends lost 4 bases and 2 bases, in that order; junction bases with no gene match: 7. This CDR3 spans 15 amino acids. The CDR3 DNA reads as TGTGCCAGCAGCTCGGTTCTAGCGGCACAAGAGACCCAGTACTTC. Its translation: CASSSVLAAQETQYF.

This chain links TRBV10-3 with TRBJ1-2; D may be TRBD1 (5 bases). The CDR3 is 13 amino acids. Germline V gives CDR1 ENHRY, CDR2 SYGVKD. Trimming took off 8 bases at V and 6 bases at J, with 16 bases between the two ends. The CDR3 here is CAISTGNADGYTF. DNA of the CDR3: TGTGCCATCTCTACAGGCAATGCCGATGGCTACACCTTC.

Here the CDR3 DNA reads TGTGCCAGCAGCTCCGCCCCGGGACAATCCTACGAGCAGTACTTC. Translating it yields CASSSAPGQSYEQYF. This chain uses TRBV5-4 with TRBJ2-7; a possible D gene is TRBD1 (6 bases). CDR1 and CDR2 (germline): SGHNT, YYREEE (reference sequence). The CDR3 is 15 amino acids. Trimming took 3 bases from V and 1 from J, leaving 14 bases between them.